This TCR beta chain was identified during a study of blood T cells in healthy people across ages. Study in general: With template switching, about one barcoded beta molecule was captured per two T cells.

Study outcomes and limitations: Higher diversity, along with more naive CD4+ cells, distinguished long-lived donors from aged donors. Researchers said unsorted PBMCs prevented a conclusive naive versus antigen-experienced comparison. Older age went with lower TCR beta diversity per million T cells, in a roughly linear way.

As for this clonotype: Its antigen is not known.

A second about 7 to 11 cycle PCR used barcoded and J-beta primers. TCRdb ran MiXCR on the 5' RACE reads and lists one entry per CDR3 protein. Here the sample spans about 1.4 million distinct CDR3 sequences, 55% to 75% being singletons. The CDR3 covers 14 residues. With V trimmed by 4 bases and J by 7 bases, 8 bases remained unmatched. The germline V gene has CDR1 SGHDT and CDR2 YYEEEE. Source material: blood. This TCR derives from a man younger than 35 in good health. The chain employs TRBV5-6 and TRBJ2-1, with 7 bases that match TRBD2. The CDR3 loop reads CASSGATSSNEQFF. The CDR3, as DNA: TGTGCCAGCAGCGGAGCGACTAGCAGTAATGAGCAGTTCTTC.